This TCR beta chain was sequenced during a study of brain metastases from non-small cell lung cancer. A word on this clone: Its antigen is currently unknown. At one end, the junction sequence differs from germline, possibly due to a read error.

Libraries were prepared by immunoSEQ multiplex PCR; TCRdb keeps only in-frame clonotypes and omits some of them. The sample yields about 2,100 clones, roughly 87% seen once. Overall study results and limits: TCR repertoires overlapped largely between brain metastases and matched primaries. Compared with primary tumors, brain metastases showed less T-cell infiltration. Compared with their matched primary tumors, approximately 60% of brain metastases showed expanded T-cell clones.

Per the germline V gene, CDR1 is SGHTA and CDR2 is FQGNSA. This CDR3 is 15 amino acids long. The sequencing input was primary lung tumor tissue. This rearrangement joins TRBV7-2 to TRBJ2-5; tentatively, D is TRBD1 or TRBD2 (6 bases each). This TCR came from a donor aged 40 or over with non-small cell lung cancer. The CDR3 nucleotides are TGTGCTAGCAGCTCTGGCTCCGAGGGGGGAGAGATCCAGTACTTC. It is translated as CASSSGSEGGEIQYF. The full variable domain, completed using reference TRBV7-2 and TRBJ2-5, is GAGVSQSPSNKVTEKGKDVELRCDPISGHTALYWYRQSLGQGLEFLIYFQGNSAPDKSGLPSDRFSAERTGGSVSTLTIQRTQQEDSAVYLCASSSGSEGGEIQYFGPGTRLLVL.